This T cell receptor beta chain was captured in a study of blood T cell repertoires in COVID-19. Across the study: Acute and convalescent COVID-19 samples came from the United States, Italy and Spain.

Repertoires were generated with immunoSEQ multiplex PCR, while TCRdb's copy carries only in-frame clones and drops some. The data hold approximately 150,000 clones, with 80% to 90% observed a single time. The CDR3 is 12 residues long. Between the trimmed V and J ends, which lost 0 bases and 9 bases, there was a span of 7 bases. Germline lookup yields CDR1 SGHDN and CDR2 FVKESK. Source material: peripheral blood. This chain connects TRBV14 to TRBJ2-3, with D tentatively TRBD1 (5 bases). This clonotype was obtained from a woman in her fifties or sixties with active or convalescent COVID-19. CDR3 sequence: CASSQDSGTQYF. DNA of the CDR3: TGTGCCAGCAGCCAAGACTCAGGGACGCAGTATTTT.